This TCR beta chain was sequenced for a study of human T cells and chemical hapten exposure. TCRdb re-called the RACE reads with MiXCR, one entry per CDR3 protein. The sample contains 95,000 to 150,000 distinct CDR3 sequences, around an eighth of which appear only once. This clonotype was counted between two and nine times. The time point denotes: pre-sensitization, week 0. Specified treatment: therapeutic diphenylcyclopropenone sensitization with weekly scalp DPC. Looked up from germline, CDR1 is SGHTA and CDR2 is FQGNSA. Trimming cost V 0 bases and J 3 bases; bases outside gene matches: 0. The CDR3 runs 14 residues.

This clonotype originated in a woman aged 18-35 years with alopecia areata. Some clones in this sample may be carry-over from other donors' samples. V gene TRBV7-2 combines with J gene TRBJ1-2; 8 bases fit TRBD1. The input for sequencing was whole blood, taken in connection with sensitization to the hapten diphenylcyclopropenone (DPC). The CDR3 nucleotides are TGTGCCAGCAGCTTAGCGGGACAGGACTATGGCTACACCTTC. Protein sequence: CASSLAGQDYGYTF.